The 27 T cell receptor beta chains given below trace back to one sample, sequenced in a study of spatial heterogeneity in lung cancer. TCRdb called the 5' RACE reads again in MiXCR, with one record for every CDR3 protein. The data show around 45,000 distinct CDR3 sequences, around 13% seen once. Time point noted: sample taken at primary tumor resection. The sample in question was PBMCs, obtained at surgery. The receptor set was obtained from a male donor with early-stage non-small cell lung cancer.

This clonotype was picked up many times. This sequence joins TRBV23-1 and TRBJ2-7, with a tentative D call TRBD2 (6 bases). TRBV23-1 is flagged as an ORF with uncertain function. The CDR3 loop spans 16 amino acids. Trimming shortened V by 2 bases and J by 5 bases, and 19 bases separated the two germline ends. This CDR3 is CASSQTDGGPNDEQYF. CDR3 coding DNA: TGCGCCAGCAGTCAAACCGACGGGGGTCCGAACGACGAGCAGTACTTC.

This clonotype was picked up many times. One junction end does not reproduce the germline sequence, and a read error may be involved. V and J are TRBV6-2 or TRBV6-3 and TRBJ2-1; 13 positions agree with TRBD2. CDR1 MNHEY and CDR2 SVGEGT come from the germline V gene. The CDR3 has 16 residues. CDR3 coding DNA: TGTGCCAGCAGTGACTCCGGGACTAGCGGGAAGGATGAGCAGTTCTTC. Protein product: CASSDSGTSGKDEQFF.

This clonotype was counted a few times. The CDR3 spells CASMKFRGYGYGYTF. The CDR3 DNA follows: TGTGCCAGCATGAAATTTCGGGGCTACGGCTATGGCTACACCTTC. This rearrangement joins TRBV5-6 to TRBJ1-2; possibly TRBD1 for D (5 bases). CDR3 length equals 15 residues. Germline V gene sequence: CDR1 SGHDT, CDR2 YYEEEE. The V end lost 6 bases, the J end lost 4 bases, and 19 bases lay between the germline ends.

This chain links TRBV7-2 with TRBJ2-1; 7 nucleotides match TRBD2. V dropped 5 bases and J dropped 3; count of bases not matched to a gene: 4. Germline V gene lookup returns CDR1 SGHTA and CDR2 FQGNSA. CDR3 length: 14 amino acids. CDR3 residues: CASSATSDYNEQFF. The CDR3 DNA follows: TGTGCCAGCAGCGCCACTAGCGACTACAATGAGCAGTTCTTC.

This clonotype showed up many times. J is TRBJ1-6 and V is TRBV6-5; D remains unclear. Germline V gene lookup returns CDR1 MNHEY and CDR2 SVGAGI. This CDR3 region has 16 residues. The V end was cut by 0 bases, the J end by 9 bases, with 15 bases between. Here the CDR3 reads CASSYSDGDSGSPLHF. CDR3 bases: TGTGCCAGCAGTTACTCCGACGGAGATTCGGGTTCACCCCTCCACTTT.

This clonotype was observed a handful of times. The genes are TRBV4-2 and TRBJ1-3; D gene uncertain. Germline CDR1 and CDR2: LGHNA and YNFKEQ. The V gene lost 1 base and the J gene lost 0 bases, with 13 bases spanning the gap. The CDR3 is 17 amino acids. CDR3 loop: CASSQGRGLNSGNTIYF. For the CDR3, the DNA is TGTGCCAGCAGCCAAGGGAGAGGGCTGAACTCTGGAAACACCATATATTTT.

Many counts were recorded for this clonotype. This chain uses TRBV11-2 with TRBJ2-4; TRBD2 agrees at 10 bases. The trim removed 3 bases at V and 9 bases at J, leaving 17 bases unmatched. This CDR3 has 18 residues. Germline V lookup: CDR1 SGHAT, CDR2 FQNNGV. For the CDR3, the DNA is TGTGCCAGCAGCTTCCCTCGGGGGAGCGGGGGGGCTTTAGGCATTCAGTACTTC. Residues: CASSFPRGSGGALGIQYF.

CDR3 coding DNA: TGCAGTGCTACCACCGGGACAGTCAATGAAGCTTTCTTT. Translation: CSATTGTVNEAFF. V gene TRBV20-1 combines with J gene TRBJ1-1; 7 nucleotides line up with TRBD1. This CDR3 is built from 13 residues. Germline V CDR1 and CDR2: DFQATT, SNEGSKA (reference sequence). V dropped 4 bases and J dropped 7; count of bases not matched to a gene: 9.

The chain joins TRBV11-2 to TRBJ1-5; 7 bases align to TRBD1. Trimming removed 4 bases from V and 3 bases from J; junction bases left unmatched: 3. This CDR3 spans 14 amino acids. Germline CDR1 SGHAT, CDR2 FQNNGV. The CDR3 DNA reads as TGTGCCAGCAGCTCCGGGACAGTCAATCAGCCCCAGCATTTT. Amino acid sequence: CASSSGTVNQPQHF.

This clonotype was seen ten or more times. V gene TRBV7-6 combines with J gene TRBJ2-2; D may be TRBD2 (5 bases). In germline, CDR1 is SGHVS, CDR2 FNYEAQ. The CDR3 has 15 residues. The germline V and J ends were trimmed by 7 bases and 7 bases, with 19 bases remaining between them. The CDR3 DNA sequence: TGTGCCAGCACCACCGACTCCTTCGGGGACGGGGAGCTGTTTTTT. Its protein is CASTTDSFGDGELFF.

This clonotype occurred a few times. The V and J genes are TRBV5-6 and TRBJ2-7; the D gene is possibly TRBD1 (6 bases). V was cut by 0 bases and J by 6 bases, with 13 bases left in between. This CDR3 comprises 14 residues. Germline CDR1 and CDR2: SGHDT and YYEEEE. The CDR3: CASSLGPPGAEQYF. The CDR3 nucleotides read TGTGCCAGCAGCTTGGGACCCCCAGGGGCCGAGCAGTACTTC.

This clonotype was found a few times. This chain's CDR3 is CASSQHTATNEKLFF. CDR3 DNA sequence: TGCGCCAGCAGCCAACACACCGCAACTAATGAAAAACTGTTTTTT. V is TRBV4-3 and J is TRBJ1-4; no firm D call. V shed 2 bases and J shed 0 bases, with 7 bases lying between them. Germline loops: CDR1 LGHNA, CDR2 YSLEER. The CDR3 is 15 residues long.

This clonotype was seen a few times. This chain connects TRBV7-2 to TRBJ2-1, with TRBD2 identical over 8 bases. This CDR3 is 16 amino acids long. The germline V gene has CDR1 SGHTA and CDR2 FQGNSA. V was clipped by 0 bases and J by 4 bases; unmatched bases: 5. The CDR3 here is CASSLAGTRTYNEQFF. Written as DNA, the CDR3 is TGTGCCAGCAGCTTAGCTGGGACTAGGACATACAATGAGCAGTTCTTC. The full variable domain, completed using reference TRBV7-2 and TRBJ2-1, is GAGVSQSPSNKVTEKGKDVELRCDPISGHTALYWYRQSLGQGLEFLIYFQGNSAPDKSGLPSDRFSAERTGGSVSTLTIQRTQQEDSAVYLCASSLAGTRTYNEQFFGPGTRLTVL.

This clonotype has a handful of counts. V is TRBV7-2 and J is TRBJ2-3; no clear D. This CDR3 spans 13 amino acids. From germline, CDR1 is SGHTA and CDR2 FQGNSA. V dropped 2 bases and J dropped 3 bases, with 6 bases sitting between them. The CDR3 nucleotides are TGTGCCAGCAGCTTAATGGAGACAGATACGCAGTATTTT. As protein: CASSLMETDTQYF.

This clonotype was counted at least ten times. The chain employs TRBV6-1 and TRBJ1-5, with D unresolved. Germline V gene data show CDR1 as MNHNS and CDR2 as SASEGT. CDR3 length equals 11 residues. With 6 bases removed from V and 5 bases from J, the gap between germline ends came to 5 bases. In DNA, the CDR3 is TGTGCCAGCAGCGGATATCAGCCCCAGCATTTT. As protein: CASSGYQPQHF.

This chain uses TRBV6-2 or TRBV6-3 with TRBJ2-1; the D gene is possibly TRBD1 (5 bases). CDR3 length: 14 residues. V lost 2 bases and J lost 8, with 13 bases in between. The germline V gene encodes CDR1 MNHEY and CDR2 SVGEGT. The CDR3 coding sequence is TGTGCCAGCAGTTACGGGCAGGGCGGCGATGAGCAGTTCTTC. This gives the protein CASSYGQGGDEQFF.

This clonotype was recorded at least ten times. The chain links TRBV4-3 to TRBJ2-3; a possible D gene is TRBD1 (5 bases). CDR3 size: 16 residues. Trimming cost V 2 bases and J 4 bases, with 16 bases left between them. CDR1 and CDR2 from the germline V gene are LGHNA and YSLEER. In nucleotides, the CDR3 is TGCGCCAGCAGCCAAATGGGATGGCAGGGCTCAGATACGCAGTATTTT. It encodes CASSQMGWQGSDTQYF.

This clonotype was found many times. The chain carries TRBV7-3 and TRBJ2-2; 9 bases fit TRBD2. Trimming removed 5 bases from V and 1 base from J; junction bases left unmatched: 2. The CDR3 spans 15 residues. Germline V gene data show CDR1 as SGHTA and CDR2 as FQGTGA. The CDR3 is CASSKTSGNTGELFF. CDR3 coding DNA: TGTGCCAGCAGCAAGACTAGCGGGAACACCGGGGAGCTGTTTTTT.

The CDR3 loop is CASSATGNEQYF. CDR3 DNA sequence: TGTGCCAGCAGCGCGACAGGGAACGAGCAGTACTTC. The chain is built from TRBV6-1 and TRBJ2-7; TRBD1 matches 7 bases. This CDR3 region has 12 residues. Germline CDR1 is MNHNS and CDR2 is SASEGT. Trimming removed 6 bases from V and 5 bases from J; junction bases left unmatched: 4.

The rearrangement links TRBV5-4 to TRBJ2-7; D possibly corresponds to TRBD1 (8 bases). The germline V gene has CDR1 SGHNT and CDR2 YYREEE (reference sequence). The CDR3 totals 16 residues. Trimming took 4 bases from V and 0 from J, leaving 17 bases between them. Here the CDR3 DNA reads TGTGCCAGCAGCCCGAGGGGGGGACAGGCCTCCTACGAGCAGTACTTC. It is translated as CASSPRGGQASYEQYF.

This chain uses TRBV7-9 with TRBJ1-1, with TRBD1 as a possible D gene (6 bases). The CDR3 has 14 amino acids. Germline CDR1 SEHNR, CDR2 FQNEAQ (reference sequence). Trimming took 5 bases from V and 5 from J, leaving 15 bases between them. CDR3 coding DNA: TGTGCCAGCAGCCCCCCGGTAGGGGGGACTGAAGCTTTCTTT. It is translated as CASSPPVGGTEAFF.

This clonotype was found many times. J is TRBJ2-5 and V is TRBV18; the match to TRBD1 covers 7 bases. V lost 0 bases, J lost 3 bases, and 4 bases stayed unmatched. Per germline, CDR1 KGHSH and CDR2 LQKENI. The CDR3 length is 15 residues. The CDR3 spells CASSPPTGWEETQYF. In nucleotides, the CDR3 is TGTGCCAGCTCACCACCGACAGGGTGGGAAGAGACCCAGTACTTC.

This clonotype came up a few times. The CDR3 sequence: CASSPSLSSGRNEQFF. The CDR3 DNA is TGTGCCAGTAGTCCATCTCTATCTAGCGGGAGGAATGAGCAGTTCTTC. This chain joins TRBV19 and TRBJ2-1; 11 bases are a match to TRBD2. Germline CDR1 LNHDA, CDR2 SQIVND (reference sequence). This CDR3 has 16 amino acids. V was clipped by 5 bases and J by 7 bases; unmatched bases: 10.

Only a few counts were recorded for this clonotype. The chain has TRBV28 and TRBJ1-2, with a tentative D call TRBD1 (5 bases). The CDR3 runs 17 residues. In germline, CDR1 is MDHEN, CDR2 SYDVKM. V was cut by 4 bases and J by 4 bases, with 22 bases left in between. The CDR3 is CASSSPSRPGRFYGYTF. For the CDR3, the DNA is TGTGCCAGCAGTTCCCCGTCTAGACCGGGACGGTTCTATGGCTACACCTTC.

This clonotype was observed at least ten times. The chain is built from TRBV20-1 and TRBJ2-7; 10 bases fit TRBD2. The CDR3 is 15 amino acids. Germline-derived CDR1 and CDR2 are DFQATT and SNEGSKA (reference sequence). V dropped 5 bases and J dropped 2; count of bases not matched to a gene: 9. This chain's CDR3 is CSALLSGRPAYEQYF. In nucleotides, the CDR3 is TGCAGTGCTCTCCTTAGCGGGAGGCCTGCCTACGAGCAGTACTTC.

The chain is built from TRBV19 and TRBJ2-1; 8 positions match TRBD2. V gave up 0 bases and J gave up 4 bases; unmatched junction bases: 2. The CDR3 is 15 amino acids. Germline V gene sequence: CDR1 LNHDA, CDR2 SQIVND (reference sequence). The CDR3 is CASSIDLAGYNEQFF. The CDR3 nucleotides are TGTGCCAGTAGTATAGATCTAGCGGGTTACAATGAGCAGTTCTTC.

The V gene is TRBV6-6, the J gene TRBJ1-6; D perhaps matches TRBD1 (5 bases). There are 13 residues in the CDR3. In germline, CDR1 is MNHNY, CDR2 SVGAGI (reference sequence). V gave up 11 bases and J gave up 9 bases, with 17 bases separating them. CDR3 nucleotide sequence: TGTGCCTCCCGAGGGGTCCAAATTTCACCCCTCCACTTT. As protein: CASRGVQISPLHF.